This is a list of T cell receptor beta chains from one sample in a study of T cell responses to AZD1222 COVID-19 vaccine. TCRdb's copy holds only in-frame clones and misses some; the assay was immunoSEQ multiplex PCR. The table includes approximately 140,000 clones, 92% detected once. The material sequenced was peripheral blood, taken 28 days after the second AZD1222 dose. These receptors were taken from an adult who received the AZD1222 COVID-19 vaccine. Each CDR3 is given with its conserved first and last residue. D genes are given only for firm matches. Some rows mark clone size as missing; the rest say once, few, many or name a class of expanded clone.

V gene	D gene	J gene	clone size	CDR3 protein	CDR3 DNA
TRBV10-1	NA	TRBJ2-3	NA	CASSVTASTDTQYF	TGCGCCAGCAGTGTAACAGCTAGCACAGATACGCAGTATTTT
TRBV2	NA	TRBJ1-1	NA	CARRRVGTEAFF	TGTGCCAGGAGGAGGGTCGGCACTGAAGCTTTCTTT
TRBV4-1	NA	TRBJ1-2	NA	CASSQELYQQAYGYTF	TGCGCCAGCAGCCAAGAGTTGTACCAGCAAGCGTATGGCTACACCTTC
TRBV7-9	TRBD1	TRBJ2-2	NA	CASSFSIRDRWTGELFF	TGTGCCAGCAGCTTCTCTATCAGGGACAGGTGGACCGGGGAGCTGTTTTTT
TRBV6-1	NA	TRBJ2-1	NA	CASSEVLVTQRGQFF	TGTGCCAGCAGTGAAGTGCTAGTCACACAGCGAGGGCAGTTCTTC
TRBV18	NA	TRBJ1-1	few	CASSPPPRQDTEAFF	TGTGCCAGCTCACCTCCTCCACGGCAGGACACTGAAGCTTTCTTT
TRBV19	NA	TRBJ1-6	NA	CASSIPQGRYNSPLHF	TGTGCCAGTAGTATACCACAGGGTCGCTATAATTCACCCCTCCACTTT
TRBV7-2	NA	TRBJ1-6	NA	CASSRTQSSYNSPLHF	TGTGCCAGCAGCCGGACACAAAGCTCCTATAATTCACCCCTCCACTTT
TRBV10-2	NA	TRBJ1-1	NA	CASSVSGSTEAFF	TGCGCCAGCAGTGTGTCAGGGTCCACTGAAGCTTTCTTT
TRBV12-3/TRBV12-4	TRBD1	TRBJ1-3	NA	CASSAGGWDTIYF	TGTGCCAGCAGCGCAGGGGGCTGGGACACCATATATTTT
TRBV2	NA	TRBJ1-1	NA	CASLDRGNTEAFF	TGTGCCAGCTTGGACCGAGGAAACACTGAAGCTTTCTTT
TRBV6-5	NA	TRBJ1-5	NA	CASSQRQTPRPQHF	TGTGCCAGCAGCCAGCGACAGACCCCTCGGCCCCAGCATTTT
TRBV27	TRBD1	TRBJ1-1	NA	CASSQGQGGPSIEAFF	TGTGCCAGCAGTCAAGGACAGGGTGGGCCTTCGATTGAAGCTTTCTTT
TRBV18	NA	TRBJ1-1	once	CASSPRRAMNTEAFF	TGTGCCAGCTCACCAAGAAGAGCCATGAACACTGAAGCTTTCTTT
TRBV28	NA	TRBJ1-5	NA	CASSLWQWGQHF	TGTGCCAGCAGTTTATGGCAATGGGGGCAGCATTTT
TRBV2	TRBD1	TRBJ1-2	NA	CASSEGGTGAYYGYTF	TGTGCCAGCAGTGAAGGGGGGACAGGGGCGTACTATGGCTACACCTTC
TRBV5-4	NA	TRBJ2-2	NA	CASSSRIGDTGELFF	TGTGCCAGCAGCTCACGGATAGGTGACACCGGGGAGCTGTTTTTT
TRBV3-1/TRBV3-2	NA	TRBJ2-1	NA	CASSQDWVGYGNEQFF	TGTGCCAGCAGCCAAGATTGGGTTGGGTATGGCAATGAGCAGTTCTTC
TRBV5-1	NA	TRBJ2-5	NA	CASSGGQLPRQETQYF	TGCGCCAGCAGCGGTGGACAGCTACCCCGCCAAGAGACCCAGTACTTC
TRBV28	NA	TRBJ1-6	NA	CASSPDGQTYYSPLHF	TGTGCCAGCAGTCCCGATGGACAGACCTACTATTCACCCCTCCACTTT
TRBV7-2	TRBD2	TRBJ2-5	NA	CASRISGGRETQYF	TGTGCCAGCAGAATAAGCGGGGGCCGGGAGACCCAGTACTTC
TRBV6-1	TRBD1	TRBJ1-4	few	CASSEAPGTGSEKLFF	TGTGCCAGCAGTGAAGCGCCCGGGACAGGGAGCGAAAAACTGTTTTTT
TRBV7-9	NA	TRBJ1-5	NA	CASSLAGSRQPQHF	TGTGCCAGCAGCTTGGCAGGGTCCCGTCAGCCCCAGCATTTT
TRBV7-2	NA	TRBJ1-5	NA	CASSLGDGINQPQHF	TGTGCCAGCAGTTTAGGCGACGGGATAAATCAGCCCCAGCATTTT
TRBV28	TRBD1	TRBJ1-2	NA	CAILGTGAPNYGYTF	TGTGCCATCCTCGGGACAGGGGCGCCTAACTATGGCTACACCTTC
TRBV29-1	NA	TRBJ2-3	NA	CSGDSTDTQYF	TGCAGCGGGGACAGCACAGATACGCAGTATTTT
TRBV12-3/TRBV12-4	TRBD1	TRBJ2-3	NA	CASSVGTVDTQYF	TGTGCCAGCAGTGTGGGGACAGTTGACACGCAGTATTTT
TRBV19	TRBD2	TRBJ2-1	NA	CASSKPLARGSSYNEQFF	TGTGCCAGTAGTAAACCCTTAGCGCGCGGGAGCTCCTACAATGAGCAGTTCTTC
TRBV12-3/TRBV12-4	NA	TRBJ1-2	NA	CASSSLTGYGYTF	TGTGCCAGCAGTTCGTTAACAGGCTATGGCTACACCTTC
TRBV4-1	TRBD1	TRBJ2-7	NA	CASSQGQGPSYEQYF	TGCGCCAGCAGCCAGGGACAGGGGCCTTCCTACGAGCAGTACTTC
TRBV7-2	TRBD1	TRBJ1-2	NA	CASTIGQGGYGYTF	TGTGCCAGCACTATAGGACAGGGTGGCTATGGCTACACCTTC
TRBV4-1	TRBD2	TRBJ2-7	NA	CASSQEAGNEQYF	TGCGCCAGCAGCCAAGAAGCGGGAAACGAGCAGTACTTC
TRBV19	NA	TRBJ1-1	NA	CASRGTYPTGTEAFF	TGTGCCAGTAGAGGGACCTACCCTACTGGGACTGAAGCTTTCTTT
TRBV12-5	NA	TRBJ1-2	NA	CASGFGQYYGYTF	TGTGCTAGTGGTTTCGGACAGTACTATGGCTACACCTTC
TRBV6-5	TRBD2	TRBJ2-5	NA	CASTPTSGLETQYF	TGTGCCAGCACCCCGACTAGCGGGCTAGAGACCCAGTACTTC
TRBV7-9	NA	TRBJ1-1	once	CASSLSTGISEAFF	TGTGCCAGCAGCTTATCTACCGGGATCTCTGAAGCTTTCTTT
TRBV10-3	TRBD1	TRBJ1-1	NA	CAINRKGQGGTEAFF	TGTGCCATCAATAGGAAGGGACAGGGCGGCACTGAAGCTTTCTTT
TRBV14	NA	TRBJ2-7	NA	CASSPRIRGEQYF	TGTGCCAGCAGCCCTAGGATCCGAGGCGAGCAGTACTTC
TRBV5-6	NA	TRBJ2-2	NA	CASSFTGLGTGELFF	TGTGCCAGCAGCTTTACAGGGCTGGGCACCGGGGAGCTGTTTTTT
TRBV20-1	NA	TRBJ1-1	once	CSASRLYMNTEAFF	TGCAGTGCTAGTAGGCTTTATATGAACACTGAAGCTTTCTTT
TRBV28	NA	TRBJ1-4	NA	CASSLKGGGAFNEKLFF	TGTGCCAGCAGCCTGAAAGGGGGAGGTGCCTTCAATGAAAAACTGTTTTTT
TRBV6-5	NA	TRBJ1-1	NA	CASSHWEAFF	TGTGCCAGCAGCCATTGGGAAGCTTTCTTT
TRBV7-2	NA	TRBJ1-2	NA	CASSPTTGYGYTF	TGTGCCAGCAGTCCAACCACAGGGTACGGCTACACCTTC
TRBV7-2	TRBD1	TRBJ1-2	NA	CASSRTGGENYGYTF	TGTGCCAGCAGCCGGACAGGGGGTGAAAACTATGGCTACACCTTC
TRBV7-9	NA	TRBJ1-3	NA	CASSLRGNSGNTIYF	TGTGCCAGCAGCTTACGGGGGAACTCTGGAAACACCATATATTTT
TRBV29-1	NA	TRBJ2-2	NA	CSVEQGTGTGELFF	TGCAGCGTTGAGCAGGGGACCGGCACCGGGGAGCTGTTTTTT
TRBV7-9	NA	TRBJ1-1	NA	CASSPPGTGNTEAFF	TGTGCCAGCAGCCCTCCCGGGACGGGGAACACTGAAGCTTTCTTT
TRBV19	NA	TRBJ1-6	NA	CASSLDSGGNSPLHF	TGTGCCAGTAGTTTGGACTCAGGAGGCAATTCACCCCTCCACTTT
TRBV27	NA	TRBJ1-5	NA	CASSLAWGSNQPQHF	TGTGCCAGCAGTTTAGCTTGGGGGAGCAATCAGCCCCAGCATTTT
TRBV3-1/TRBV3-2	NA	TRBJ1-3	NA	CASSPPESWTGNTIYF	TGTGCCAGCAGCCCCCCAGAGAGTTGGACTGGAAACACCATATATTTT
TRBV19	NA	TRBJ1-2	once	CASTFLWGEYGYTF	TGTGCCAGCACCTTCCTTTGGGGGGAATATGGCTACACCTTC
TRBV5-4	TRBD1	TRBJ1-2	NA	CASSQGQYRDGYTF	TGTGCCAGCAGCCAGGGACAGTATAGGGATGGCTACACCTTC
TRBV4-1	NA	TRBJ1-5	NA	CASSQGSSRQPQHF	TGCGCCAGCAGCCAGGGCAGTTCGCGACAGCCCCAGCATTTT
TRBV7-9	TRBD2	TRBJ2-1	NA	CASSYFSGSGNEQFF	TGTGCCAGCAGCTACTTTAGCGGGAGTGGGAATGAGCAGTTCTTC